This T cell receptor beta chain derives from a study of molecular identifiers for immune sequencing clone quantification. Methods described previously were used for bulk TCR libraries, and listed TCR primers were applied. TCRdb passed the PCR reads through MiXCR, listing each CDR3 protein once. The sample carries about 320,000 distinct CDR3 sequences, about 20% recorded once. This clonotype came up many times. Sequenced sample: naive CD8+ T cells from blood, with Jurkat cell RNA spiked in. This sample's subset: FACS-sorted CD8+CD4-CCR7+CD45RA+ naive T cells. The clonotype comes from a human donor in good health. Some libraries in this study had Jurkat cell RNA spiked in.

The CDR3 DNA is TGCAGTGCTAGAGTCTCCCCACTAGCGACAGATACGCAGTATTTT. It specifies CSARVSPLATDTQYF. The V gene is TRBV20-1, the J gene TRBJ2-3, with TRBD2 matching 7 bases. The CDR3 is 15 amino acids. V dropped 1 base and J dropped 3; count of bases not matched to a gene: 7. Per the germline V gene, CDR1 is DFQATT and CDR2 is SNEGSKA (reference sequence).